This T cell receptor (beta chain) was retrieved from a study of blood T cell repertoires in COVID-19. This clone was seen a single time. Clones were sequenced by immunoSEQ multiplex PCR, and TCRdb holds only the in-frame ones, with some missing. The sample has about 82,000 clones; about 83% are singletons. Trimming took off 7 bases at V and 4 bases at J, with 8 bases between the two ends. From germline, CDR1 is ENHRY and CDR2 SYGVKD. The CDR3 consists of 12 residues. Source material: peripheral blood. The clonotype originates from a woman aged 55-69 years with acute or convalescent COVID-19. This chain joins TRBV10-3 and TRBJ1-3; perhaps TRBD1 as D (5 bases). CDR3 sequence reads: CAINGAGNTIYF. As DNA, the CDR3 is TGTGCCATCAATGGGGCCGGAAACACCATATATTTT.